This paragraph reports one T cell receptor beta chain. Its target is not known. Survey-depth TCRbeta CDR3 sequencing reported V/J genes and productive frequencies. TCRdb's copy holds only in-frame clones and misses some; the assay was immunoSEQ multiplex PCR. This sample has over a thousand clones; approximately 70% occur once, and the top ten carry less than 30%. The entry originates in a study of tissue T cells after allogeneic stem cell transplantation. In the study overall: Several unmodified and three CD34-selected T-cell-depleted grafts went to graft-versus-host disease patients. Study results and caveats: Across patients, clones rarely overlapped, yet motif clusters were shared tissue-specifically.

Germline loops: CDR1 MGHRA, CDR2 YSYEKL. Between the trimmed V and J ends, which lost 4 bases and 9 bases, there was a span of 12 bases. CDR3 size: 13 residues. Sequencing used skin, obtained at autopsy. The genes are TRBV4-1 and TRBJ2-2, with D possibly matching TRBD2 (6 bases). This TCR came from a male patient aged 60 or over with steroid-refractory graft-versus-host disease after an allogeneic stem cell transplant. Some T cells may have come from the graft donor. The CDR3 sequence: CASSLGEERELFF. CDR3 sequence (DNA): TGCGCCAGCAGCCTGGGGGAGGAAAGGGAGCTGTTTTTT.